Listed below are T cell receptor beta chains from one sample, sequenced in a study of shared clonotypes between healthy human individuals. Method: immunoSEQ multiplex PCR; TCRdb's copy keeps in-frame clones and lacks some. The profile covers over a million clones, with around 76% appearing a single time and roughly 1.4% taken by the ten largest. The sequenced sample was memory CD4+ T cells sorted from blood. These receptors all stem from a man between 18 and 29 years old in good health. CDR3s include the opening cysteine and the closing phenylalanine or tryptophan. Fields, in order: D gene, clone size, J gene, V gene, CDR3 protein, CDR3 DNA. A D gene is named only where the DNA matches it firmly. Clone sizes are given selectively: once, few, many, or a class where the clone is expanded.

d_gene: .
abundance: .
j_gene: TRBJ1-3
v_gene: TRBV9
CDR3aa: CASSVGSGAGNTIYF
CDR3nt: TGTGCCAGCAGCGTAGGGTCGGGGGCTGGAAACACCATATATTTT

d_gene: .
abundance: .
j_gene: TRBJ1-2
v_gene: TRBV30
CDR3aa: CAWSVAGNYGYTF
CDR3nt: TGTGCCTGGAGTGTAGCGGGTAACTATGGCTACACCTTC

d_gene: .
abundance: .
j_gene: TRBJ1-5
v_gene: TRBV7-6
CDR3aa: CASSLADGQPQHF
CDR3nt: TGTGCCAGCAGCTTAGCCGACGGGCAGCCCCAGCATTTT

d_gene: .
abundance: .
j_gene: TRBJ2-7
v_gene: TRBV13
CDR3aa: CASGKRSYEQYF
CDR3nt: TGTGCCAGCGGAAAGAGGTCCTACGAGCAGTACTTC

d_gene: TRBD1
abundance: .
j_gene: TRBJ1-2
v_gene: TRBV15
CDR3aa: CATSAAGGFGYTF
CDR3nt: TGTGCCACCAGCGCTGCAGGGGGCTTCGGCTACACCTTC

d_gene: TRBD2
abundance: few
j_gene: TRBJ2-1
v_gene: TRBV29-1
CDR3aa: CSVEFPRGGLDEQFF
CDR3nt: TGCAGCGTTGAATTTCCGCGGGGGGGCCTCGATGAGCAGTTCTTC

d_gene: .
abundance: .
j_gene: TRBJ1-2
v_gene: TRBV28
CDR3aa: CASSAPGTLNSYGYTF
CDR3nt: TGTGCCAGCAGTGCCCCCGGGACGCTAAATTCGTATGGCTACACCTTC

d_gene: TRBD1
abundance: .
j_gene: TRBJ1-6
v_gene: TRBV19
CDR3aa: CASTPRGQGAQGAPLHF
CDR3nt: TGTGCCAGTACCCCCCGGGGACAGGGGGCCCAGGGAGCACCCCTCCACTTT

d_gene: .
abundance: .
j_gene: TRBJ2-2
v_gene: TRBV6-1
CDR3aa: CASSDYRAGELFF
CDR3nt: TGTGCCAGCAGTGACTACAGGGCCGGGGAGCTGTTTTTT

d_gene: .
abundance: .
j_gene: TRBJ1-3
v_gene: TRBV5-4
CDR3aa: CASSFDQGMSGNTIYF
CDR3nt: TGTGCCAGCAGCTTTGACCAGGGGATGTCTGGAAACACCATATATTTT

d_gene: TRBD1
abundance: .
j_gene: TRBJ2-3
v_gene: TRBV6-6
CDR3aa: CASRPSGTGLQYF
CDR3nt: TGTGCCAGCAGACCATCCGGGACAGGCCTGCAGTATTTT

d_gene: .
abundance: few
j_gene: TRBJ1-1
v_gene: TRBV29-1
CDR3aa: CSVEGTSNTEAFF
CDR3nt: TGCAGCGTTGAGGGGACATCGAACACTGAAGCTTTCTTT

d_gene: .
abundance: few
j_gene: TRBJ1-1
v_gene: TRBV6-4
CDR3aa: CASSPGPGNTEAFF
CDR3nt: TGTGCCAGCAGCCCCGGTCCGGGGAACACTGAAGCTTTCTTT

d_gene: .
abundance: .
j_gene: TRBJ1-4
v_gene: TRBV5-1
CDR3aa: CASSRDSQNEKLFF
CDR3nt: TGCGCCAGCAGCAGGGACTCACAGAATGAAAAACTGTTTTTT

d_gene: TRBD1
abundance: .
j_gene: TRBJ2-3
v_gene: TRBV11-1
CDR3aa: CASSLMERQGADTQYF
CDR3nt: TGTGCCAGCAGCTTGATGGAGCGGCAGGGGGCAGATACGCAGTATTTT

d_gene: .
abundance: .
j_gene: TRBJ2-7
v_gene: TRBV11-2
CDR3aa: CASGRSSYEQYF
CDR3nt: TGTGCCAGCGGGCGGAGCTCCTACGAGCAGTACTTC

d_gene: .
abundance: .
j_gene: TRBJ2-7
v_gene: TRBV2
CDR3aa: CASSLDSGAPYEQYF
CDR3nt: TGTGCCAGCAGTTTGGACAGCGGAGCCCCCTACGAGCAGTACTTC

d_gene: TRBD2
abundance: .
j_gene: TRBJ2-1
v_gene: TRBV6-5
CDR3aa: CASTAGGRSEQFF
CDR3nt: TGTGCCAGCACGGCGGGGGGGCGTAGTGAGCAGTTCTTC

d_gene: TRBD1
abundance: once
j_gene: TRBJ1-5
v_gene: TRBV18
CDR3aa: CASSTGQGSYQPQHF
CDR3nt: TGTGCCAGCTCAACGGGACAGGGCTCGTACCAGCCCCAGCATTTT

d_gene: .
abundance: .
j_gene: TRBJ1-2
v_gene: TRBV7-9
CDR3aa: CASSSPGRQGILTF
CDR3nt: TGTGCCAGCAGCTCTCCGGGCCGGCAGGGGATCTTAACCTTC

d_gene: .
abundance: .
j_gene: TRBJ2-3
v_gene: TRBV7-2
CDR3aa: CASSLWRGYTDTQYF
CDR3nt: TGTGCCAGCAGCTTATGGCGGGGCTACACAGATACGCAGTATTTT

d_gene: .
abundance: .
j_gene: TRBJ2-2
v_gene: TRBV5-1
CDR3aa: CASSLRGDGELFF
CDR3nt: TGCGCCAGCAGCTTACGGGGAGACGGGGAGCTGTTTTTT

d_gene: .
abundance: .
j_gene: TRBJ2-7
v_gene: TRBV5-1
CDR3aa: CASRSGRAWDEQYF
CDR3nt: TGCGCCAGCAGGTCTGGTAGGGCATGGGACGAGCAGTACTTC

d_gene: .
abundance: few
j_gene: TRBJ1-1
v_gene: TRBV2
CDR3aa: CASSTTINTEAFF
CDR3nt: TGTGCCAGCAGTACCACCATTAACACTGAAGCTTTCTTT

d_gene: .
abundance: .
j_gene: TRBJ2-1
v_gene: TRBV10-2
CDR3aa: CASSPRSNNEQFF
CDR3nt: TGCGCCAGCAGTCCCCGGTCGAACAATGAGCAGTTCTTC

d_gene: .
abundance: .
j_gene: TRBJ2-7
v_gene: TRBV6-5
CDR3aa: CASSREYEQYF
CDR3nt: TGTGCCAGCAGCCGCGAGTACGAGCAGTACTTC

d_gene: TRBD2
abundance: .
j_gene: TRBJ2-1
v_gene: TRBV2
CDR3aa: CASSLRGLAGGSEQFF
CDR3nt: TGTGCCAGCAGTCTCAGGGGGCTAGCGGGAGGGAGTGAGCAGTTCTTC

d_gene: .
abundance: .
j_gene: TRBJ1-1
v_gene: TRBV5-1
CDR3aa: CASSPSGGNTEAFF
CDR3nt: TGCGCCAGCAGCCCTTCGGGAGGGAACACTGAAGCTTTCTTT

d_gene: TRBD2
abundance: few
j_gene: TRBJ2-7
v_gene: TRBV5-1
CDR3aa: CASSSGTSVHEQYF
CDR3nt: TGCGCCAGCAGCTCCGGGACTAGCGTCCACGAGCAGTACTTC

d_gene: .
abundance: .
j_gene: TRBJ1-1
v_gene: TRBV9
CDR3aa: CASSATGSYNTEAFF
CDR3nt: TGTGCCAGCAGCGCTACAGGAAGTTATAACACTGAAGCTTTCTTT

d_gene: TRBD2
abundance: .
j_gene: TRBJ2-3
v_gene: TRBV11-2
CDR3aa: CASSFSGGWADTQYF
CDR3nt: TGTGCCAGCAGTTTCAGCGGGGGCTGGGCAGATACGCAGTATTTT

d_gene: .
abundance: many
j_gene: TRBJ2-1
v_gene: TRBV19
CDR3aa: CASSHRQYNEQFF
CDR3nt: TGTGCCAGTAGTCATCGACAGTACAATGAGCAGTTCTTC

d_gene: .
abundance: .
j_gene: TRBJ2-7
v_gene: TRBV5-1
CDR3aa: CASSLGVGAEQYF
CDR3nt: TGCGCCAGCAGCTTGGGGGTAGGAGCCGAGCAGTACTTC

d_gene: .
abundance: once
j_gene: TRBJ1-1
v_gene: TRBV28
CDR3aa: CASSLRDPFAEAFF
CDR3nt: TGTGCCAGCAGTCTACGGGATCCCTTTGCCGAAGCTTTCTTT

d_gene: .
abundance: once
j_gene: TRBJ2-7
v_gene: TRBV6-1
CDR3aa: CASIGDGTYEQYF
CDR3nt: TGTGCCAGCATCGGAGACGGGACCTACGAGCAGTACTTC

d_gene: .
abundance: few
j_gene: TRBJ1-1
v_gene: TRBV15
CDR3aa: CATSSQQGTEAFF
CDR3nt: TGTGCCACCAGCAGTCAACAGGGAACTGAAGCTTTCTTT

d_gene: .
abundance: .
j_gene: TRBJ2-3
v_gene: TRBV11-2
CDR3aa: CASSPRAGDTQYF
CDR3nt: TGTGCCAGCAGCCCCCGTGCCGGAGATACGCAGTATTTT

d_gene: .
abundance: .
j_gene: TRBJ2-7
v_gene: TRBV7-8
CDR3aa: CASSAFSKPSSEQYF
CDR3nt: TGTGCCAGCAGCGCGTTTTCTAAGCCAAGTTCCGAGCAGTACTTC

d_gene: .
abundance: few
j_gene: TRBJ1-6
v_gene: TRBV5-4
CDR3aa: CASSLSSSGSLRNSPLHF
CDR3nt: TGTGCCAGCAGCTTGAGTTCATCTGGATCATTGCGGAATTCACCCCTCCACTTT

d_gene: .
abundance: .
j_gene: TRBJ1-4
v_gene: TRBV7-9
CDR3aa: CASSLAIGSTNEKLFF
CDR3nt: TGTGCCAGCAGCTTAGCGATCGGGTCTACTAATGAAAAACTGTTTTTT

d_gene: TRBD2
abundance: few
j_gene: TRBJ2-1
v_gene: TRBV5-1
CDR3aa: CASSIYAGGGYNEQFF
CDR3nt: TGCGCCAGCAGCATCTACGCGGGGGGTGGATACAATGAGCAGTTCTTC

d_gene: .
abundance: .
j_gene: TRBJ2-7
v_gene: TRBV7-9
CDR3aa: CASGRNGYEQYF
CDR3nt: TGTGCCAGCGGCCGAAACGGATACGAGCAGTACTTC

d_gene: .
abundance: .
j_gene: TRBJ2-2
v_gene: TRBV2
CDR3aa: CASSWQGTGELFF
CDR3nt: TGTGCCAGCAGCTGGCAGGGGACCGGGGAGCTGTTTTTT

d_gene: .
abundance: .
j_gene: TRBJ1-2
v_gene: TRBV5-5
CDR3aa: CASSLTWGSNYGYTF
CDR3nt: TGTGCCAGCAGCTTGACATGGGGGTCTAACTATGGCTACACCTTC

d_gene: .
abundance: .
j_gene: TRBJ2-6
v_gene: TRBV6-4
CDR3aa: CASSETGGSGANVLTF
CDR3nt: TGTGCCAGCAGTGAGACAGGCGGGTCTGGGGCCAACGTCCTGACTTTC

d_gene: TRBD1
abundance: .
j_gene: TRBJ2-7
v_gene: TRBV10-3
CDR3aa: CAIKPGTGVNEQYF
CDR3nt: TGTGCCATCAAACCCGGGACAGGGGTTAACGAGCAGTACTTC

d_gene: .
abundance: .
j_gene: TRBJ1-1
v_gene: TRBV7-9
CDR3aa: CASSNRDYEAFF
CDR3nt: TGTGCCAGCAGCAACAGGGACTATGAAGCTTTCTTT

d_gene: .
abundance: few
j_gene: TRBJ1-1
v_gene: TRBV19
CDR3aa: CASSPNRGTEAFF
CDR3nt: TGTGCCAGTAGTCCCAATCGGGGTACTGAAGCTTTCTTT

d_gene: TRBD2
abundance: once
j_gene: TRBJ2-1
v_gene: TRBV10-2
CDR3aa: CASIPPGLGSHEQFF
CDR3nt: TGCGCCAGCATTCCCCCGGGACTAGGGTCCCATGAGCAGTTCTTC

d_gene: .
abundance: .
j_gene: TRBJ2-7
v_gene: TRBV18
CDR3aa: CASSPAYEQYF
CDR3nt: TGTGCCAGCTCACCAGCCTACGAGCAGTACTTC

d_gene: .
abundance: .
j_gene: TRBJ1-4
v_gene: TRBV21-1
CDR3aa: CASSKELTLSTSHAVWDEKLFF
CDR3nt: TGTGCCAGCAGCAAAGAGCTGACACTTTCGACATCACACGCCGTTTGGGATGAAAAACTGTTTTTT

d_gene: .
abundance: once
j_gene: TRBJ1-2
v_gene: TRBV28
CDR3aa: CASSFRDPYGYTF
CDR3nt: TGTGCCAGCAGTTTTCGGGACCCCTATGGCTACACCTTC

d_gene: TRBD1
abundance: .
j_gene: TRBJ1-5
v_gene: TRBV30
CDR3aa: CAWSKGAGRNQPQHF
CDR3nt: TGTGCCTGGAGTAAGGGGGCGGGCCGCAATCAGCCCCAGCATTTT

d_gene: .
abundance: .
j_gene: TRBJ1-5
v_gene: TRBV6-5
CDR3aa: CASSPPGGPQHF
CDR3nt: TGTGCCAGCAGTCCCCCGGGGGGGCCCCAGCATTTT

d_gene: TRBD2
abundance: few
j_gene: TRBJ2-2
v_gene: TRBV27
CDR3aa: CASSIRTSGGPRTGELFF
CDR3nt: TGTGCCAGCAGTATAAGGACTAGCGGGGGGCCGCGTACCGGGGAGCTGTTTTTT

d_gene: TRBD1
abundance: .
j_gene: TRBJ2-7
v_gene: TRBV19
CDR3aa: CASSIRQGYEQYF
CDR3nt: TGTGCCAGTAGTATAAGACAGGGGTACGAGCAGTACTTC

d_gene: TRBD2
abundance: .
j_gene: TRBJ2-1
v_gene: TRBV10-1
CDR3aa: CASSVELAGVTFF
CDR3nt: TGCGCCAGCAGTGTGGAACTAGCGGGAGTGACGTTCTTC

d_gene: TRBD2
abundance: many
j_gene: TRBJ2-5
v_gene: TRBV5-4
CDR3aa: CASSSGLNQETQYF
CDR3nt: TGTGCCAGCAGCTCGGGACTAAACCAGGAGACCCAGTACTTC